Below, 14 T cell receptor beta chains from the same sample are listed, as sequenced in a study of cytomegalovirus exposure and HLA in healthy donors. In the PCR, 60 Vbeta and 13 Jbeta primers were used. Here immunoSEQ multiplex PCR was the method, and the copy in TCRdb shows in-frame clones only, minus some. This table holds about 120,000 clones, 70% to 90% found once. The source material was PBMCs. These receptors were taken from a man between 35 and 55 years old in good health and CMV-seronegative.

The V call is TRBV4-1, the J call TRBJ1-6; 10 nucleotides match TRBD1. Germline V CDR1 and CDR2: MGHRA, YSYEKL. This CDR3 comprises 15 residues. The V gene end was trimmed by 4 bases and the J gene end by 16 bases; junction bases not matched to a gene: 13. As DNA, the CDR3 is TGCGCCAGCAGCCTTCGTTCGGGACAGGGGACGCCGCTCCACTTT. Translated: CASSLRSGQGTPLHF.

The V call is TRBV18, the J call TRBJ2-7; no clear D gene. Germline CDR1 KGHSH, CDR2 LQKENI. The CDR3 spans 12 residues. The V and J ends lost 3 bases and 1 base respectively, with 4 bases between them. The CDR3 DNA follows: TGTGCCAGCTCACCCAGTTCCTACGAGCAGTACTTC. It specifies CASSPSSYEQYF.

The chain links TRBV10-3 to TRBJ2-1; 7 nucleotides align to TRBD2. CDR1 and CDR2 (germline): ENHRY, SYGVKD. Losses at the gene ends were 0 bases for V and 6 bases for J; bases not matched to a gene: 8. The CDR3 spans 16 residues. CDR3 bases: TGTGCCATCAGTGAGTCGAAAGCCCTAGCGGTCAATGAGCAGTTCTTC. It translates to CAISESKALAVNEQFF.

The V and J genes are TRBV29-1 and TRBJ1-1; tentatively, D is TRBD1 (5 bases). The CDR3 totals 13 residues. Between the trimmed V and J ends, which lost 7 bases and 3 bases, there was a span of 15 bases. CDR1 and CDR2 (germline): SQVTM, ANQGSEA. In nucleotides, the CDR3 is TGCAGCGCCCAAAGGGGTATCGACACTGAAGCTTTCTTT. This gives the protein CSAQRGIDTEAFF.

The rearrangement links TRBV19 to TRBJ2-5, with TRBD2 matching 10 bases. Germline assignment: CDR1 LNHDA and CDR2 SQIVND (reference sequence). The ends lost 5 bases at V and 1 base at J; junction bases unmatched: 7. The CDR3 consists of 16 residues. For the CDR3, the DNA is TGTGCCAGTAGTCTAGGACTAGCGGCCCTCCAAGAGACCCAGTACTTC. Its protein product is CASSLGLAALQETQYF.

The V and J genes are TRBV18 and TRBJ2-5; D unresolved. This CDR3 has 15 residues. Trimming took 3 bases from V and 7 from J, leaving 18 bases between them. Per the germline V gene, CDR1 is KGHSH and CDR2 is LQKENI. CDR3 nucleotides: TGTGCCAGCTCACCCGACTTGTTCGCGACCGGGACCCAGTACTTC. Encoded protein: CASSPDLFATGTQYF.

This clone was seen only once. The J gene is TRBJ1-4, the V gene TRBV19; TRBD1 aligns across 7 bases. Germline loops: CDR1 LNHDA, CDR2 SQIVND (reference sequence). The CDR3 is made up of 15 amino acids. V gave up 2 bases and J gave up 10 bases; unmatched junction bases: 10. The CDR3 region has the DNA TGTGCCAGTAGTATACTCCTCGACAGGGTGGGAAAACTGTTTTTT. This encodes CASSILLDRVGKLFF.

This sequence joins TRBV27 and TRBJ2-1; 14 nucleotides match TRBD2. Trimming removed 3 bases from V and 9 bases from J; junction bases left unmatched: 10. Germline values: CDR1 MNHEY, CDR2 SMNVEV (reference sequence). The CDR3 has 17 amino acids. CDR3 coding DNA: TGTGCCAGCAGTTTCCGACTAGCGGGAGGGTTCATGGGTGAGCAGTTCTTC. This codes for CASSFRLAGGFMGEQFF.

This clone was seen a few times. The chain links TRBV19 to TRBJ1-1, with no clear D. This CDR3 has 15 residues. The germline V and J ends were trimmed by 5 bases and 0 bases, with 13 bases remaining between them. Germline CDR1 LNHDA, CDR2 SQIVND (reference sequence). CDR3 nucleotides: TGTGCCAGTAGTCCTACCACAGCTATGAACACTGAAGCTTTCTTT. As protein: CASSPTTAMNTEAFF.

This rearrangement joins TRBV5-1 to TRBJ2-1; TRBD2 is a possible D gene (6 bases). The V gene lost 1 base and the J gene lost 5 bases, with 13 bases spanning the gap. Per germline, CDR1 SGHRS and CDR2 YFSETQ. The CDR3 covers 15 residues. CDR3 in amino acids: CASSLTGLENNEQFF. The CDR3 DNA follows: TGCGCCAGCAGCTTGACGGGACTGGAAAACAATGAGCAGTTCTTC.

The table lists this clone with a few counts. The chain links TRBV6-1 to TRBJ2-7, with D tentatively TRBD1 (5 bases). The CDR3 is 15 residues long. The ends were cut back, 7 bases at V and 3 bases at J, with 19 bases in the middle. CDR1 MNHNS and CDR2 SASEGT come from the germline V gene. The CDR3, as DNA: TGTGCCAGCATCCCCCGAACGGACATTCGCTACGAGCAGTACTTC. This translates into CASIPRTDIRYEQYF.

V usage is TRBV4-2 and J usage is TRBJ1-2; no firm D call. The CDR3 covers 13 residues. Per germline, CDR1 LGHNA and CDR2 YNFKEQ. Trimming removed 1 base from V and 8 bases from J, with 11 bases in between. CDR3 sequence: CASSQGSPGGYTF. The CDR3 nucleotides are TGTGCCAGCAGCCAAGGTTCTCCGGGAGGCTACACCTTC.

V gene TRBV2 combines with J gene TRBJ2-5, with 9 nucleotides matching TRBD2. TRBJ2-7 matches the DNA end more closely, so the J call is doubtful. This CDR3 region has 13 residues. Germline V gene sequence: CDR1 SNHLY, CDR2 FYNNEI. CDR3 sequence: CASLAGDHYEQYF. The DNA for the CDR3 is TGTGCCAGCTTAGCGGGGGATCACTACGAGCAGTACTTC.

The CDR3 DNA reads TGTGCCAGCAGTGCCCTCAACTATGGCTACACCTTC. This encodes CASSALNYGYTF. This sequence joins TRBV6-1 and TRBJ1-2; no firm D call. The germline V and J ends were trimmed by 4 bases and 2 bases, with 5 bases remaining between them. This CDR3 comprises 12 residues. The germline V gene encodes CDR1 MNHNS and CDR2 SASEGT.